The 3 T cell receptor beta chains below come from one sample, sequenced in a study of T cell changes during pregnancy in multiple sclerosis. The protocol was immunoSEQ multiplex PCR, while the TCRdb copy is restricted to in-frame clones and leaves out a portion. Among some 40,000 clones listed, 92% were seen once. Source: CD8+ T cells from peripheral blood mononuclear cells, taken before pregnancy. The receptors were sampled from a female donor with multiple sclerosis, enrolled in a pregnancy study.

The CDR3, as DNA: TGTGCCAGCAGCACGGACAGGGGGTATGGAAACACCATATATTTT. Encoded protein: CASSTDRGYGNTIYF. The V and J genes are TRBV9 and TRBJ1-3; 10 nucleotides agree with TRBD1. This CDR3 has 15 residues. The junction had 4 bases not matched to a gene; V was cut back by 4 bases and J by 3 bases. CDR1 SGDLS and CDR2 YYNGEE come from the germline V gene.

V and J are TRBV7-2 and TRBJ2-7; 12 bases agree with TRBD2. The CDR3 spans 15 residues. CDR1 is SGHTA and CDR2 is FQGNSA in the germline V gene. Germline trimming cut 1 base from V and 4 bases from J; bases unmatched to any gene: 2. DNA for the CDR3: TGTGCCAGCAGCTTAGGGACTAGCGGGATTTACGAGCAGTACTTC. Translating it yields CASSLGTSGIYEQYF.

The V call is TRBV28, the J call TRBJ2-1, with 7 bases fitting TRBD2. This CDR3 contains 15 residues. V was clipped by 5 bases and J by 3 bases; unmatched bases: 7. Germline lookup yields CDR1 MDHEN and CDR2 SYDVKM. CDR3 DNA sequence: TGTGCCAGCAGTCCGTCTAGCGGTGACTACAATGAGCAGTTCTTC. As protein: CASSPSSGDYNEQFF.